The 17 T cell receptor beta chains given below trace back to one sample, sequenced in a study of blood T cell repertoires in COVID-19. Repertoires were generated with immunoSEQ multiplex PCR, while TCRdb's copy carries only in-frame clones and drops some. The data contain almost 400,000 clones, around 87% of them singletons. The sequenced sample consisted of peripheral blood. The receptor set was obtained from a woman aged 60-75 years with COVID-19, enrolled during active disease.

The chain employs TRBV9 and TRBJ2-7, with TRBD2 as a possible D gene (5 bases). V lost 1 base and J lost 5, with 13 bases in between. Germline V gene lookup returns CDR1 SGDLS and CDR2 YYNGEE. The CDR3 has 14 residues. The CDR3 reads CASSVNGEPDEQYF. In DNA, the CDR3 is TGTGCCAGCAGCGTAAACGGGGAACCTGACGAGCAGTACTTC.

The J gene is TRBJ2-5, the V gene TRBV4-2; the match to TRBD1 covers 8 bases. Germline V gene lookup returns CDR1 LGHNA and CDR2 YNFKEQ. Trimming removed 1 base from V and 5 bases from J; junction bases left unmatched: 9. The CDR3 is 16 residues long. CDR3 loop: CASSQGSRGRLETQYF. CDR3 in DNA: TGTGCCAGCAGCCAAGGGAGCAGGGGGCGTTTGGAGACCCAGTACTTC.

V and J are TRBV6-5 and TRBJ1-2; tentative D call: TRBD1 (6 bases). The CDR3 spans 11 residues. Trimming removed 6 bases at V and 8 bases at J, with 10 bases between. The germline V gene has CDR1 MNHEY and CDR2 SVGAGI. The CDR3 region is CASRPGAGYTF. Written as DNA, the CDR3 is TGTGCCAGCAGGCCAGGGGCCGGCTACACCTTC.

The chain uses TRBV6-1 and TRBJ1-2, with D uncertain. V lost 2 bases, J lost 8 bases, and 24 bases lay in between. CDR3 size: 17 residues. Germline V lookup: CDR1 MNHNS, CDR2 SASEGT. The CDR3 DNA reads TGTGCCAGCAGTGAACCCCCCTGGGGAGGAGCTCTGGAGGGCTACACCTTC. Encoded protein: CASSEPPWGGALEGYTF.

The V gene is TRBV4-1, the J gene TRBJ2-2, with 14 bases that match TRBD2. The junction had 7 bases not matched to a gene; V was cut back by 8 bases and J by 2 bases. The CDR3 spans 17 residues. Germline CDR1 MGHRA, CDR2 YSYEKL. CDR3 coding DNA: TGCGCCAGCGGAAGACTAGCGGGGGGGACCAACACCGGGGAGCTGTTTTTT. It translates to CASGRLAGGTNTGELFF.

The chain is built from TRBV19 and TRBJ1-5, with 10 bases fitting TRBD1. Trimming cost V 4 bases and J 1 base; bases outside gene matches: 4. CDR1 and CDR2 from the germline V gene are LNHDA and SQIVND (reference sequence). The CDR3 spans 16 residues. The CDR3 loop is CASSTSDRGSNQPQHF. Written as DNA, the CDR3 is TGTGCCAGTAGTACCTCGGACAGGGGGAGCAATCAGCCCCAGCATTTT.

The chain recombines TRBV28 with TRBJ1-2; possibly TRBD1 for D (5 bases). V lost 8 bases and J lost 8, with 15 bases in between. Germline loops: CDR1 MDHEN, CDR2 SYDVKM. The length of the CDR3 is 12 residues. The CDR3 is CASAIIGGGYTF. CDR3 sequence (DNA): TGTGCCAGCGCCATTATTGGGGGGGGCTACACCTTC.

The J gene is TRBJ1-4, the V gene TRBV19; D is undetermined. This CDR3 has 14 residues. The ends were cut back, 7 bases at V and 0 bases at J, with 9 bases in the middle. Germline V gene lookup returns CDR1 LNHDA and CDR2 SQIVND (reference sequence). CDR3 region: CASKREPTNEKLFF. The CDR3 nucleotides read TGTGCCAGTAAACGGGAGCCAACTAATGAAAAACTGTTTTTT. The variable domain in full, completed from reference TRBV19 and TRBJ1-4, reads DGGITQSPKYLFRKEGQNVTLSCEQNLNHDAMYWYRQDPGQGLRLIYYSQIVNDFQKGDIAEGYSVSREKKESFPLTVTSAQKNPTAFYLCASKREPTNEKLFFGSGTQLSVL.

This rearrangement joins TRBV4-1 to TRBJ2-7; D gene ambiguous. Trimming pared 0 bases from V and 3 bases from J, leaving 9 bases between. The CDR3 runs to 14 residues. From germline, CDR1 is MGHRA and CDR2 YSYEKL. The CDR3 sequence is CASSQDRFGYEQYF. The CDR3 region has the DNA TGCGCCAGCAGCCAAGACAGGTTCGGCTACGAGCAGTACTTC.

The genes are TRBV20-1 and TRBJ2-5; D not certain. Germline lookup yields CDR1 DFQATT and CDR2 SNEGSKA (reference sequence). Deletions cut 4 bases from V and 3 bases from J, with 6 bases between. CDR3 length: 11 amino acids. Written as DNA, the CDR3 is TGCAGTGCTACGAACAAAGAGACCCAGTACTTC. Translation: CSATNKETQYF.

This chain joins TRBV21-1 and TRBJ1-2; the DNA was not used to check the table's D call, TRBD1. TRBV21-1 is reported as a pseudogene. The CDR3 runs to 15 residues. In DNA form, the CDR3 reads TGTGCCAGCAGCAAAGAGGTAACAGGGGACACTGGCTACACCTTC. It specifies CASSKEVTGDTGYTF.

This clone has just a few counts. J is TRBJ1-2 and V is TRBV2, with D unclear. Per germline, CDR1 SNHLY and CDR2 FYNNEI. This CDR3 region has 14 residues. Deletions cut 4 bases from V and 4 bases from J, with 13 bases between. The CDR3 region is CASSVEGRLYGYTF. CDR3 DNA sequence: TGTGCCAGCAGTGTCGAAGGGAGGCTCTATGGCTACACCTTC.

Remarks on this clone: Distinct nucleotide sequences in the sample also encode this CDR3. The gene calls are TRBV7-2 and TRBJ2-7; D not certain. This CDR3 comprises 11 residues. V was cut by 1 base and J by 4 bases, with 2 bases left in between. Germline V gives CDR1 SGHTA, CDR2 FQGNSA. CDR3 sequence (DNA): TGTGCCAGCAGCTTAGTATACGAGCAGTACTTC. This gives the protein CASSLVYEQYF.

The CDR3 nucleotides are TGTGCCAGCAGCACACGACAGGGCCGAGAGACCCAGTACTTC. It is translated as CASSTRQGRETQYF. V gene TRBV28 combines with J gene TRBJ2-5; TRBD1 matches 7 bases. CDR3 length equals 14 residues. Germline V gives CDR1 MDHEN, CDR2 SYDVKM. With 6 bases clipped from V and 4 bases from J, the junction kept 8 bases outside the gene matches.

The chain couples TRBV15 to TRBJ2-3; perhaps TRBD1 as D (6 bases). The CDR3 contains 22 residues. The germline V gene has CDR1 LNHNV and CDR2 YYDKDF (reference sequence). V lost 5 bases to trimming and J lost 3 bases, with 36 bases between them. CDR3 in amino acids: CATSVSRTPGQGVGKKTDTQYF. The DNA of the CDR3 is TGTGCCACCAGCGTTTCCCGGACCCCGGGACAAGGGGTGGGGAAGAAAACAGATACGCAGTATTTT.

This sequence joins TRBV18 and TRBJ2-7, with 14 nucleotides matching TRBD2. Germline V CDR1 and CDR2: KGHSH, LQKENI. The V gene end was trimmed by 5 bases and the J gene end by 7 bases; junction bases not matched to a gene: 13. The CDR3 runs to 17 residues. The CDR3 loop is CASSNTPGLAGGEEQYF. CDR3 nucleotides: TGTGCCAGCTCAAACACCCCCGGACTAGCGGGGGGCGAGGAGCAGTACTTC.

This rearrangement joins TRBV6-1 to TRBJ2-7, with D perhaps TRBD1 (5 bases). This CDR3 is 15 amino acids long. The germline V gene encodes CDR1 MNHNS and CDR2 SASEGT. The V and J ends lost 0 bases and 1 base respectively, with 10 bases between them. The DNA of the CDR3 is TGTGCCAGCAGTGAAGCTTCCACAGGATCCTACGAGCAGTACTTC. Its translation is CASSEASTGSYEQYF.